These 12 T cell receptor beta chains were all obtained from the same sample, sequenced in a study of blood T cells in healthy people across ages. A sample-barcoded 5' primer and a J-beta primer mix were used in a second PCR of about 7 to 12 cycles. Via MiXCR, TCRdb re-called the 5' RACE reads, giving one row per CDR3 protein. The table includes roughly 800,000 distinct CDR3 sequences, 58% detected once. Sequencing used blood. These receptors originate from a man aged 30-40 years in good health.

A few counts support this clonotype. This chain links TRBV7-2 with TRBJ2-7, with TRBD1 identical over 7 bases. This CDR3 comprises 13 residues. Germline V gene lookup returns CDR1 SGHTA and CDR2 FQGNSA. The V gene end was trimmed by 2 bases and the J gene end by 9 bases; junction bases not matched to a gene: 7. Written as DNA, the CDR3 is TGTGCCAGCAGCTTACAAGGGGGCCAGGGGCAGTACTTC. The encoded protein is CASSLQGGQGQYF.

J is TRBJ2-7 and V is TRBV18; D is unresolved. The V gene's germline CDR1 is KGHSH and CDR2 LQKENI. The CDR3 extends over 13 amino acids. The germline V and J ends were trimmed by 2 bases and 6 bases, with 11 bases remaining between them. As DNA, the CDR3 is TGTGCCAGCTCACCATCCACGGGCTCCGAGCAGTACTTC. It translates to CASSPSTGSEQYF.

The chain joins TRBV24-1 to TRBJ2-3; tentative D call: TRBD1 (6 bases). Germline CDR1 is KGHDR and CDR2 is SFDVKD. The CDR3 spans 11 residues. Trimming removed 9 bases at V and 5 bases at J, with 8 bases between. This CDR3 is CATGGEDTQYF. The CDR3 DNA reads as TGTGCCACCGGGGGCGAAGATACGCAGTATTTT.

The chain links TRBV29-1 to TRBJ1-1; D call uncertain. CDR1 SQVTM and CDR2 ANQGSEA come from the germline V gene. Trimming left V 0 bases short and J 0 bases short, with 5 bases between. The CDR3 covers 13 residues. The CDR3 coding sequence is TGCAGCGTTGAAGACGCACTGAACACTGAAGCTTTCTTT. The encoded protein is CSVEDALNTEAFF.

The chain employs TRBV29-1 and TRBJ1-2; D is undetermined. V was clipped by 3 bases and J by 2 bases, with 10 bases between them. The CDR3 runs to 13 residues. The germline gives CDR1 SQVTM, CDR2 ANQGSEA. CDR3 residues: CSVDSGGNYGYTF. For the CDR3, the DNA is TGCAGCGTTGATAGCGGCGGAAACTATGGCTACACCTTC.

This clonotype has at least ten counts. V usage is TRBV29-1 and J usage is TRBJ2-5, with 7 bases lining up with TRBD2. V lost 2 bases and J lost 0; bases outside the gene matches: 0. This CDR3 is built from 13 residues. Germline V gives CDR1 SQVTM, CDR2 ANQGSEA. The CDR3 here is CSVELADQETQYF. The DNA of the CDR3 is TGCAGCGTTGAACTAGCGGACCAAGAGACCCAGTACTTC. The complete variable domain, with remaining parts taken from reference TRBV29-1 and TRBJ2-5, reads SAVISQKPSRDICQRGTSLTIQCQVDSQVTMMFWYRQQPGQSLTLIATANQGSEATYESGFVIDKFPISRPNLTFSTLTVSNMSPEDSSIYLCSVELADQETQYFGPGTRLLVL.

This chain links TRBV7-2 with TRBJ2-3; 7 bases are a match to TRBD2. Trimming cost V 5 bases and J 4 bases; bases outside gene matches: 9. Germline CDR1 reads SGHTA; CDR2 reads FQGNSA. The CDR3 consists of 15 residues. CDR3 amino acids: CASSVTVTSADTQYF. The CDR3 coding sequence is TGTGCCAGCAGCGTAACCGTTACTAGCGCAGATACGCAGTATTTT.

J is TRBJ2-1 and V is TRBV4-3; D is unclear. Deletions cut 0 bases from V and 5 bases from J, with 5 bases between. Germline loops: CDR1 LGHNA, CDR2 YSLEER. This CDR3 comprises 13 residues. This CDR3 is CASSQEENNEQFF. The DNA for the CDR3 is TGCGCCAGCAGCCAAGAAGAAAACAATGAGCAGTTCTTC.

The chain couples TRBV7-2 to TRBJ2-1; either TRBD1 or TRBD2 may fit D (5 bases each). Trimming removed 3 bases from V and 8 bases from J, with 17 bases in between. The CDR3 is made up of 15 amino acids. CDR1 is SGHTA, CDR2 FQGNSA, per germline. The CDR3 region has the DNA TGTGCCAGCAGCTTCCGAAACGTTGGGGGAGATGAGCAGTTCTTC. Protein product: CASSFRNVGGDEQFF.

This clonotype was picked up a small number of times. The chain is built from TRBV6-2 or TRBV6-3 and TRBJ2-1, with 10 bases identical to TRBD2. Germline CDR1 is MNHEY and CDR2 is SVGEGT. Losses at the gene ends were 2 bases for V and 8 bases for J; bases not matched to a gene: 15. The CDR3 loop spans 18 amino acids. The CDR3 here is CASSYQLAGVRSSYEQFF. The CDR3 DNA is TGTGCCAGCAGTTACCAGCTAGCGGGAGTGCGTAGTAGCTATGAGCAGTTCTTC.

The CDR3 nucleotides are TGCGCCAGCAGCCAAGTAGAGGGACAGTACAATGAGCAGTTCTTC. Protein sequence: CASSQVEGQYNEQFF. This chain uses TRBV4-3 with TRBJ2-1, with 7 bases fitting TRBD1. Germline CDR1 and CDR2: LGHNA and YSLEER. Trimming at V came to 1 base and at J to 4 bases, leaving 4 bases not matched to a gene. The CDR3 length is 15 residues.

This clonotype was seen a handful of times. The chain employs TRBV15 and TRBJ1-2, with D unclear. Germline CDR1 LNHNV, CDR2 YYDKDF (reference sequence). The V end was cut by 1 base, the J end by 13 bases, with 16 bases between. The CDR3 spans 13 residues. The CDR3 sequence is CATSRAQSRTVTF. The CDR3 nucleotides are TGTGCCACCAGCAGAGCACAATCCAGGACGGTCACCTTC.